This passage covers 5 T cell receptor beta chains from one sample sequenced in a study of blood T cells in healthy people across ages. Primers used in a second PCR of roughly 7 to 12 cycles were a sample-barcoded 5' primer and a J-beta primer mix. TCRdb reanalysed the 5' RACE reads using MiXCR and keeps one entry per CDR3 protein. The repertoire holds 720,000 or so distinct CDR3 sequences, with 40% to 45% as singletons. The sequencing input was blood. These receptors came from an elderly man in good health.

The chain uses TRBV10-1 and TRBJ1-1; 10 bases match TRBD1. This CDR3 spans 13 amino acids. V gave up 9 bases and J gave up 5 bases; unmatched junction bases: 6. The germline CDR1 and CDR2 sequences are WNHNN and SYGVQD (reference sequence). This chain's CDR3 is CASGTGAGTEAFF. In nucleotides, the CDR3 is TGCGCCAGTGGGACAGGGGCAGGGACTGAAGCTTTCTTT.

In the case of this clonotype: Its ends do not fully match the called genes, so a read error is possible. Written as DNA, the CDR3 is TGTGCTAATGGTTTGGGAGGGGCAACTAGCACAGATACGCAGTATTTT. It yields the protein CANGLGGATSTDTQYF. This chain uses TRBV12-5 with TRBJ2-3; 7 nucleotides agree with TRBD2. CDR1 is LGHNT and CDR2 is FRNRAP in the germline V gene. This CDR3 spans 16 amino acids.

This sequence joins TRBV20-1 and TRBJ2-1; 13 nucleotides line up with TRBD2. Germline lookup yields CDR1 DFQATT and CDR2 SNEGSKA (reference sequence). V lost 3 bases to trimming and J lost 6 bases; unmatched junction nucleotides: 5. The CDR3 is 15 residues long. The CDR3 sequence is CSASPGLAGVNEQFF. Here the CDR3 DNA reads TGCAGTGCTAGCCCCGGACTAGCGGGAGTCAATGAGCAGTTCTTC.

V and J are TRBV3-1 and TRBJ1-1, with TRBD1 as a possible D gene (5 bases). Trimming cost V 5 bases and J 3 bases, with 16 bases left between them. The CDR3 runs 15 residues. Germline assignment: CDR1 LGHDT and CDR2 YNNKEL (reference sequence). The CDR3 reads CASSLRGGGYTEAFF. CDR3 nucleotides: TGTGCCAGCAGCTTGAGGGGCGGTGGGTACACTGAAGCTTTCTTT.

In its sample, this clonotype was seen a few times. The chain couples TRBV4-3 to TRBJ2-1, with D possibly being TRBD2 (5 bases). Trimming cost V 0 bases and J 15 bases, with 9 bases left between them. The CDR3 loop spans 11 amino acids. Germline V gene sequence: CDR1 LGHNA, CDR2 YSLEER. The CDR3 spells CASSQERVGFF. The CDR3 coding sequence is TGCGCCAGCAGCCAAGAGAGGGTCGGGTTCTTC.